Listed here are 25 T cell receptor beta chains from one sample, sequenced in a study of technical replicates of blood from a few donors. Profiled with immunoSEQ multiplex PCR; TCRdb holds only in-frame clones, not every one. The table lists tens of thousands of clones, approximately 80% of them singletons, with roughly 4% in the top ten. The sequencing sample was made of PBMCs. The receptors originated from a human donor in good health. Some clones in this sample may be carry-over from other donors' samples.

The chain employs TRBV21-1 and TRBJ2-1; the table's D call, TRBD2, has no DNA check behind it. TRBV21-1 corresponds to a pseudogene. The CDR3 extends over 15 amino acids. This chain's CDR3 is CANPGTSGGCNEQFF. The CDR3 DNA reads TGTGCCAATCCAGGGACTAGCGGGGGGTGTAATGAGCAGTTCTTC.

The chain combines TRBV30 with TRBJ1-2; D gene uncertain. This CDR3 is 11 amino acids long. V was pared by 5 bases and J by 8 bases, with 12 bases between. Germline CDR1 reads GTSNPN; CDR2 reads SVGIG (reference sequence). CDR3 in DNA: TGTGCCTGGGGCACGGGGTGGGGCTACACCTTC. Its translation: CAWGTGWGYTF.

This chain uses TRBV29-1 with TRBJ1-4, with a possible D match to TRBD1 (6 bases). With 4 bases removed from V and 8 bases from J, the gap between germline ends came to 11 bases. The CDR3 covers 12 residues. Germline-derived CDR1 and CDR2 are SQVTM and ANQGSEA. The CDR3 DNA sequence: TGCAGCGTTGCAGGGGTTGGGGAAAAACTGTTTTTT. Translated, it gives CSVAGVGEKLFF.

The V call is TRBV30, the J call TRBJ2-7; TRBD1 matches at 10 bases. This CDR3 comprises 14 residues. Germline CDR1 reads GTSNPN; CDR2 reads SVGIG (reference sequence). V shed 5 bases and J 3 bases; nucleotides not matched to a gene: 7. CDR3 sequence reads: CAWGRDRGIYEQYF. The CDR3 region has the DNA TGTGCCTGGGGGAGGGACAGGGGCATCTACGAGCAGTACTTC.

The CDR3 DNA sequence: TGTGCCAGCAGCTTAGGACGGGGTGGGGAAAACATTCAGTACTTC. Translation gives CASSLGRGGENIQYF. V gene TRBV11-3 combines with J gene TRBJ2-4; a possible D gene is TRBD2 (5 bases). CDR3 length: 15 residues. V was clipped by 1 base and J by 5 bases, with 12 bases between them. Germline CDR1 and CDR2: SGHNT and YENEEA.

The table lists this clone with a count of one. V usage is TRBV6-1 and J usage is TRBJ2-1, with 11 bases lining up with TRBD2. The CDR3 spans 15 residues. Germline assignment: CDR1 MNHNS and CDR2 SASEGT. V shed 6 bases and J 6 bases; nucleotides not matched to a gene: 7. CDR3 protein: CASSTGTSGTNEQFF. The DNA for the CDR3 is TGTGCCAGCAGCACCGGGACTAGCGGAACCAATGAGCAGTTCTTC.

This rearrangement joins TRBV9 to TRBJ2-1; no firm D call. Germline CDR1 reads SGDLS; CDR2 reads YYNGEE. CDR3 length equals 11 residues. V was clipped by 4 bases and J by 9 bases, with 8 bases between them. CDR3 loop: CASSTTGEQFF. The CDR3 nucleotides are TGTGCCAGCAGCACCACGGGTGAGCAGTTCTTC.

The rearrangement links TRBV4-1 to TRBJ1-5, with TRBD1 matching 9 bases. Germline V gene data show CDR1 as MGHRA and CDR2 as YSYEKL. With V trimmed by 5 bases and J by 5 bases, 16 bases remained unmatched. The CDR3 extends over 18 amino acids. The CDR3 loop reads CASSKSPGRDRADQPQHF. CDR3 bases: TGCGCCAGCAGCAAATCCCCCGGCCGGGACAGGGCGGATCAGCCCCAGCATTTT.

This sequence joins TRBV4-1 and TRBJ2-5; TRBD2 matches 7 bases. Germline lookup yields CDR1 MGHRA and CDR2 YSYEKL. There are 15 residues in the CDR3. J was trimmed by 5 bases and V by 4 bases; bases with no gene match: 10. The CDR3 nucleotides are TGCGCCAGCAGCCGGACTAGTGGGGTTTCGGAGACCCAGTACTTC. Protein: CASSRTSGVSETQYF.

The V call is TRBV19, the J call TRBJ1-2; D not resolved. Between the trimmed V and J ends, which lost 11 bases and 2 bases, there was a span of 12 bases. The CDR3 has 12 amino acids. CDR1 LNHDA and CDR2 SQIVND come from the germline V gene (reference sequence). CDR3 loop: CAASGENYGYTF. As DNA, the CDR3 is TGTGCCGCTAGCGGGGAGAACTATGGCTACACCTTC.

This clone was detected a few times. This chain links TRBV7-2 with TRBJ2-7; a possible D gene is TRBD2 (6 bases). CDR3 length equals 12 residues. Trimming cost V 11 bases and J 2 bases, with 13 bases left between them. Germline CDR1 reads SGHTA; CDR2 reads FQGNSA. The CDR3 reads CALAVGPYEQYF. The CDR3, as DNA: TGTGCCTTAGCGGTTGGTCCCTACGAGCAGTACTTC.

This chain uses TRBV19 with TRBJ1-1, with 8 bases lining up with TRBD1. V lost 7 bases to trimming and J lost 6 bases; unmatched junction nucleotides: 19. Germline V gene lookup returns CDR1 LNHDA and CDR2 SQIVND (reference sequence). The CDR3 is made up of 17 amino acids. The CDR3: CASIIRHGSRGLSEAFF. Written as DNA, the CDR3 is TGTGCCAGTATTATTCGGCATGGGAGCAGGGGGCTGTCTGAAGCTTTCTTT.

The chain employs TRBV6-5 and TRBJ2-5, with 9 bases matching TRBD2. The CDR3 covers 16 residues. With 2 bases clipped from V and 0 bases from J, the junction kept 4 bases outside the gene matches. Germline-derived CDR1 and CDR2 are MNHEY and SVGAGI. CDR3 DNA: TGTGCCAGCAGTTACGGAAGACTAGCGGACCAAGAGACCCAGTACTTC. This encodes CASSYGRLADQETQYF.

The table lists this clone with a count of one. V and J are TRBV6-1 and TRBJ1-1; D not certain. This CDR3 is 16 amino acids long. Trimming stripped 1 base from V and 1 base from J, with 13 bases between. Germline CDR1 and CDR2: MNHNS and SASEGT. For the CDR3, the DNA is TGTGCCAGCAGTGAAGTCGCCGCGGCACCGAACACTGAAGCTTTCTTT. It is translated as CASSEVAAAPNTEAFF.

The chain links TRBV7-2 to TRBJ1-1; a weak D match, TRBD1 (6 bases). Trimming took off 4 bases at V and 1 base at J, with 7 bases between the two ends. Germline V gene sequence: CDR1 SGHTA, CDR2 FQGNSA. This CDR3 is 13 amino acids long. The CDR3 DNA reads TGTGCCAGCAGCTCGGGACAGAACACTGAAGCTTTCTTT. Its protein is CASSSGQNTEAFF.

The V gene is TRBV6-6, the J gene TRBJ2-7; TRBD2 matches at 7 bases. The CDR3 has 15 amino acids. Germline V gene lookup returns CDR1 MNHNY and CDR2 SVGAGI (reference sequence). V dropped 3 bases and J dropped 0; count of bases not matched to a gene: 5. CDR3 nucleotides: TGTGCCAGCAGTTATCCGCGGGGGAGCTCCTACGAGCAGTACTTC. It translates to CASSYPRGSSYEQYF.

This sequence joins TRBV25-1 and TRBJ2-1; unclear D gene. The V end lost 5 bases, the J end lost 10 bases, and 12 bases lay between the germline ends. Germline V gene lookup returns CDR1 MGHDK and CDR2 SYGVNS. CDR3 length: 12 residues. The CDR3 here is CASSKEFREQFF. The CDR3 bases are TGTGCCAGCAGTAAAGAGTTCCGGGAGCAGTTCTTC.

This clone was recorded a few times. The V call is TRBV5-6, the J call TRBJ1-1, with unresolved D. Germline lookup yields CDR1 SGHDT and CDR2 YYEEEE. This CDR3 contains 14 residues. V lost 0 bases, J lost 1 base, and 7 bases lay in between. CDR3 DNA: TGTGCCAGCAGCTTGGGGCCAGAGAACACTGAAGCTTTCTTT. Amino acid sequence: CASSLGPENTEAFF.

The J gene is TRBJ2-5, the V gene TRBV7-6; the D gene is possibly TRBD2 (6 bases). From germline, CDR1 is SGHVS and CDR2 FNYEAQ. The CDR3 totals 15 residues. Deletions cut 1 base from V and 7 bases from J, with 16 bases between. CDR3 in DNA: TGTGCCAGCAGCTTAGTCTCCGGGAGCGGCGGGACCCAGTACTTC. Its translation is CASSLVSGSGGTQYF.

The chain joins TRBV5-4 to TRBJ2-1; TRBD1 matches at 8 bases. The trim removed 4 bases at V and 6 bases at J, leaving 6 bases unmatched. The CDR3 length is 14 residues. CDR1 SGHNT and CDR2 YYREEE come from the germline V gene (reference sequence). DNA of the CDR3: TGTGCCAGCAGCCCGGGGACAGGCGGCAATGAGCAGTTCTTC. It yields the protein CASSPGTGGNEQFF. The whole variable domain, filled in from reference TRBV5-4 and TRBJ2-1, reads ETGVTQSPTHLIKTRGQQVTLRCSSQSGHNTVSWYQQALGQGPQFIFQYYREEENGRGNFPPRFSGLQFPNYSSELNVNALELDDSALYLCASSPGTGGNEQFFGPGTRLTVL.

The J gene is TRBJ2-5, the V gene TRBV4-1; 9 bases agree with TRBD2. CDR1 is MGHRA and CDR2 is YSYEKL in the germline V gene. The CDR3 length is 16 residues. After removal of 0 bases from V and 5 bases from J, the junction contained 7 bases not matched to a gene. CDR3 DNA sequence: TGCGCCAGCAGCCAAGATCGGCTAGCGGGATGGGAGACCCAGTACTTC. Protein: CASSQDRLAGWETQYF.

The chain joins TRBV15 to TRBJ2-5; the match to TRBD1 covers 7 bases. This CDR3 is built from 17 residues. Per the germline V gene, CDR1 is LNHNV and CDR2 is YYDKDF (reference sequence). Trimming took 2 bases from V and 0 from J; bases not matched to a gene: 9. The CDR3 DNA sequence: TGTGCCACCAGCAGAAGACAGGGCTCTTGGTACCAAGAGACCCAGTACTTC. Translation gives CATSRRQGSWYQETQYF.

The CDR3 reads CASSHEDGNEAFF. The DNA for the CDR3 is TGCGCCAGCAGCCATGAAGACGGGAATGAAGCTTTCTTT. J is TRBJ1-1 and V is TRBV4-1; D is ambiguous. The length of the CDR3 is 13 residues. With 3 bases removed from V and 7 bases from J, the gap between germline ends came to 12 bases. Germline V gene lookup returns CDR1 MGHRA and CDR2 YSYEKL.

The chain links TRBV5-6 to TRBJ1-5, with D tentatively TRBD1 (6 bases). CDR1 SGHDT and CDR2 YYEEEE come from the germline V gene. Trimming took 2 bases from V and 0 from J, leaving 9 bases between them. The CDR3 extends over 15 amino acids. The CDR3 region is CASSLGQFSNQPQHF. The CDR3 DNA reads TGTGCCAGCAGCTTAGGACAGTTTAGCAATCAGCCCCAGCATTTT.

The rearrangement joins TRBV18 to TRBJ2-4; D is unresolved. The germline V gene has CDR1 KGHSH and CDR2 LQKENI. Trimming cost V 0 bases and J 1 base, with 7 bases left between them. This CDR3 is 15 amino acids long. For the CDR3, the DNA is TGTGCCAGCTCACCACCATCCCAGGCCAAAAACATTCAGTACTTC. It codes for CASSPPSQAKNIQYF.